The T cell receptor beta chain described here comes from a study of identical twins. Notes on this clonotype: Its antigen is still unknown.

Findings and limits, study-wide: Invariant MAIT and iNKT cells could partly confound zero-insertion analyses. Beta out-of-frame sequences showed weaker excess twin sharing. Memory repertoires lacked the insertion deficit that abundant cord blood beta clonotypes showed.

Unique molecular identifiers were present on the cDNA, and a universal primer site came from template switching. MiXCR was run by TCRdb on the 5' RACE reads, yielding one entry per CDR3 protein. The table includes approximately 600,000 distinct CDR3 sequences, about 7.6% detected once. The V end lost 8 bases, the J end lost 5 bases, and 23 bases lay between the germline ends. The CDR3 contains 16 residues. Per germline, CDR1 MDHEN and CDR2 SYDVKM. The sample was also reused in another study, on yellow fever vaccine responses in identical twins.

This TCR derives from a young woman in good health. V usage is TRBV28 and J usage is TRBJ2-3; D is perhaps TRBD2 (7 bases). The sequenced sample consisted of PBMCs. CDR3 in amino acids: CASHPARGARVDTQYF. CDR3 DNA: TGTGCCAGCCACCCCGCCCGGGGGGCGCGGGTAGATACGCAGTATTTT.